These 9 T cell receptor beta chains originate from one sample sequenced in a study of monozygotic twins with inflammatory bowel disease (dated by TCRdb to between 2019 and 2020). Library construction relied on 5' RACE. Sequencing was performed on an Illumina HiSeq 2500. Each CDR3 protein sequence appears as one entry after TCRdb reprocessed the reads, and no DNA is included. This sample's table contains 350,000 to 550,000 distinct CDR3 sequences. More than 2% of the sample comes from the top ten. Sequencing was done on a sample of blood. All receptors derive from a human donor with ulcerative colitis or Crohn's disease, or a healthy co-twin of an affected twin (not recorded which).

The chain has TRBV10-3 and TRBJ1-2; TCRdb's assignment of TRBD1 cannot be checked, as there is no DNA. This CDR3 region has 15 residues. Germline V gives CDR1 ENHRY, CDR2 SYGVKD. The CDR3 is CAISESKGQGAGYTF.

The chain joins TRBV5-4 to TRBJ2-2. CDR1 and CDR2 from the germline V gene are SGHNT and YYREEE (reference sequence). This CDR3 is 14 amino acids long. The CDR3 loop is CASSFGRNTGELFF.

This chain connects TRBV7-9 to TRBJ2-5; TCRdb calls TRBD1, which cannot be checked without DNA. Germline values: CDR1 SEHNR, CDR2 FQNEAQ (reference sequence). The CDR3 spans 14 residues. The CDR3 protein is CASSRPPTQETQYF.

The chain employs TRBV5-1 and TRBJ1-5. Looked up from germline, CDR1 is SGHRS and CDR2 is YFSETQ. The CDR3 sequence is 14 residues long. The CDR3 here is CASSLGDRNQPQHF.

The chain has TRBV20-1 and TRBJ2-7. Germline V lookup: CDR1 DFQATT, CDR2 SNEGSKA (reference sequence). The CDR3 is made up of 15 amino acids. Here the CDR3 reads CSASTLGGPTYEQYF.

The J gene is TRBJ1-2, the V gene TRBV29-1; the D call from TCRdb, TRBD1, cannot be confirmed without DNA. Germline lookup yields CDR1 SQVTM and CDR2 ANQGSEA. This CDR3 region has 11 residues. CDR3 in amino acids: CSGQGVEGYTF.

This chain links TRBV27 with TRBJ2-3; the D gene TCRdb calls, TRBD2, cannot be checked with no DNA. CDR3 length: 15 amino acids. Germline V gene sequence: CDR1 MNHEY, CDR2 SMNVEV (reference sequence). CDR3 region: CASSSPGGATDTQYF.

The rearrangement joins TRBV7-3 to TRBJ2-1. Germline V CDR1 and CDR2: SGHTA, FQGTGA. This CDR3 comprises 14 residues. This chain's CDR3 is CASSLIPNNNEQFF. The full variable domain, in which reference TRBV7-3 and TRBJ2-1 provide the parts outside the CDR3, is GAGVSQTPSNKVTEKGKYVELRCDPISGHTALYWYRQSLGQGPEFLIYFQGTGAADDSGLPNDRFFAVRPEGSVSTLKIQRTERGDSAVYLCASSLIPNNNEQFFGPGTRLTVL.

The V and J genes are TRBV5-1 and TRBJ2-7; TCRdb names TRBD1, which stays unverified in the absence of DNA. The CDR3 contains 14 residues. Germline CDR1 is SGHRS and CDR2 is YFSETQ. CDR3 residues: CASSLVRGMGEQYF.